These T cell receptor beta chains were read from a single sample in a study of Graves' ophthalmopathy and Graves' hyperthyroidism. MiXCR was run by TCRdb on the multiplex PCR reads, yielding one entry per CDR3 protein. The data show 450,000 or so distinct CDR3 sequences, with approximately 15% seen just once and 8% to 10% held by the top ten. The specimen was blood. The receptors derive from a woman under 40 with Graves' ophthalmopathy. Both conserved end residues are part of each CDR3. D genes are given only for firm matches. Size tells how often a clone was seen (once, few, many) or the class of an expanded clone, and some rows leave it out.

size	V	J	D	CDR3	DNA
many	TRBV12-3/TRBV12-4	TRBJ2-7	.	CASTSDQHEQYF	TGTGCCAGCACTTCAGACCAGCACGAGCAGTACTTC
many	TRBV4-1	TRBJ1-1	TRBD1	CASSQVRQGSQAFF	TGCGCCAGCAGCCAAGTTCGACAGGGCAGCCAAGCTTTCTTT
many	TRBV11-2	TRBJ1-6	.	CASSLAGRSNSPLHF	TGTGCCAGCAGCTTAGCAGGTCGGTCCAATTCACCCCTCCACTTT
many	TRBV28	TRBJ1-1	TRBD1	CASWRTGAPFKEDTEAFF	TGTGCCAGCTGGAGGACAGGGGCCCCATTTAAGGAGGATACTGAAGCTTTCTTT
.	TRBV12-5	TRBJ1-2	.	CASGLVRGSAVGGYTF	TGTGCTAGTGGTTTGGTACGTGGCAGCGCCGTCGGTGGCTACACCTTC
many	TRBV11-2	TRBJ1-2	.	CASSPLELEGFDYGYTF	TGTGCCAGCAGCCCCCTGGAATTGGAGGGCTTTGACTATGGCTACACCTTC
.	TRBV6-2/TRBV6-3	TRBJ2-5	TRBD2	CASSGGQGTSGSQTQYF	TGTGCCAGCAGTGGCGGACAAGGGACTAGCGGGAGTCAGACCCAGTACTTC
.	TRBV6-1	TRBJ2-7	TRBD1	CASRKGTGAYEQYF	TGTGCCAGCAGAAAAGGGACAGGGGCCTACGAGCAGTACTTC
many	TRBV28	TRBJ1-1	.	CASSLLQGWSTEAFF	TGTGCCAGCAGTTTACTTCAGGGGTGGAGCACTGAAGCTTTCTTT
.	TRBV4-1	TRBJ2-7	.	CASSQDPQETSYEQYF	TGCGCCAGCAGCCAAGATCCTCAGGAAACCTCCTACGAGCAGTACTTC
many	TRBV12-5	TRBJ2-7	.	CASGHTYEQYF	TGTGCTAGTGGTCATACCTACGAGCAGTACTTC
many	TRBV6-2/TRBV6-3	TRBJ1-1	.	CASSYRSGNTEAFF	TGTGCCAGCAGTTACCGGTCGGGCAACACTGAAGCTTTCTTT
many	TRBV30	TRBJ2-2	.	CAWSVAGNTGELFF	TGTGCCTGGAGTGTAGCCGGGAACACCGGGGAGCTGTTTTTT
.	TRBV28	TRBJ2-7	.	CASRHLYEQYF	TGTGCCAGCAGGCACCTATACGAGCAGTACTTC
many	TRBV6-1	TRBJ1-2	.	CASRSGSPNYGYTF	TGTGCCAGCAGGTCAGGATCTCCTAACTATGGCTACACCTTC
many	TRBV11-1	TRBJ2-2	TRBD1	CASSPRDRVNTGELFF	TGTGCCAGCAGCCCCCGGGACAGGGTGAACACCGGGGAGCTGTTTTTT
.	TRBV30	TRBJ1-1	.	CAWSDLGLAFF	TGTGCCTGGAGTGACCTGGGGCTTGCTTTCTTT
many	TRBV27	TRBJ1-2	.	CASSRISNYGYTF	TGTGCCAGCAGCAGGATCAGCAACTATGGCTACACCTTC
many	TRBV6-5	TRBJ1-1	.	CASSYGQLNTEAFF	TGTGCCAGCAGTTATGGACAGCTGAACACTGAAGCTTTCTTT
many	TRBV10-3	TRBJ2-7	TRBD2	CAISKTSGGHYEQYF	TGTGCCATCAGCAAGACTAGCGGGGGGCACTACGAGCAGTACTTC
many	TRBV11-2	TRBJ1-6	.	CASSLVSGSYSPLHF	TGTGCCAGCAGCTTAGTGTCGGGCAGTTATTCACCCCTCCACTTT
many	TRBV28	TRBJ1-5	.	CASFPGNSNQPQHF	TGTGCCAGTTTCCCAGGGAATAGCAATCAGCCCCAGCATTTT
many	TRBV20-1	TRBJ2-5	.	CSATDSLQETQYF	TGCAGTGCCACTGACAGCCTACAAGAGACCCAGTACTTC
many	TRBV12-3/TRBV12-4	TRBJ2-7	.	CASSQGYLYEQYF	TGTGCCAGCAGTCAAGGGTATCTCTACGAGCAGTACTTC
many	TRBV7-2	TRBJ2-7	.	CASSLSGQTYEQYF	TGTGCCAGCAGCTTATCAGGGCAGACCTACGAGCAGTACTTC
many	TRBV6-1	TRBJ2-3	.	CASTRQASTDTQYF	TGTGCCAGCACCAGACAGGCTAGCACAGATACGCAGTATTTT
many	TRBV10-1	TRBJ2-6	.	CASSAGERSGANVLTF	TGCGCCAGCAGTGCAGGGGAGAGGTCTGGGGCCAACGTCCTGACTTTC
few	TRBV7-6	TRBJ2-7	TRBD2	CASSRSGGSSYEQYF	TGTGCCAGCAGCCGTAGCGGGGGGTCCTCCTACGAGCAGTACTTC
many	TRBV30	TRBJ2-2	.	CALGGGIVGTGELFF	TGTGCGTTAGGAGGGGGAATTGTTGGCACCGGGGAGCTGTTTTTT
.	TRBV5-1	TRBJ2-7	TRBD2	CASTIASSGGGNEQYF	TGCGCCAGCACCATCGCGTCCAGCGGGGGGGGGAACGAGCAGTACTTC
many	TRBV18	TRBJ2-7	TRBD2	CASSPGLAFEQYF	TGTGCCAGCTCACCGGGACTAGCCTTCGAGCAGTACTTC
.	TRBV6-1	TRBJ2-5	TRBD1	CASSGTGGLKTQYF	TGTGCCAGCAGTGGGACAGGGGGCTTGAAGACCCAGTACTTC
many	TRBV18	TRBJ2-2	.	CASSPRGLNTGELFF	TGTGCCAGCTCACCACGAGGACTGAACACCGGGGAGCTGTTTTTT
many	TRBV11-2	TRBJ2-7	TRBD2	CASSLTAGGIEQYF	TGTGCCAGCAGCTTAACAGCGGGAGGGATCGAGCAGTACTTC
many	TRBV9	TRBJ2-5	.	CASSVAVQETQYF	TGTGCCAGCAGCGTAGCCGTCCAGGAGACCCAGTACTTC
many	TRBV29-1	TRBJ1-2	.	CSVGFRGQYGYTF	TGCAGCGTTGGGTTTCGGGGCCAATATGGCTACACCTTC
many	TRBV30	TRBJ1-1	TRBD1	CASSKGGQSMNTEAFF	TGTGCCTCATCGAAAGGGGGACAGAGCATGAACACTGAAGCTTTCTTT
.	TRBV7-6	TRBJ2-7	.	CASSLGGAGGGEQYF	TGTGCCAGCAGCTTAGGGGGCGCCGGCGGAGGCGAGCAGTACTTC
many	TRBV30	TRBJ2-4	.	CAWSADWYIQYF	TGTGCCTGGAGTGCCGACTGGTACATTCAGTACTTC
many	TRBV18	TRBJ1-5	.	CASPLESREVGSNQPQHF	TGTGCCAGCCCACTTGAAAGCAGGGAGGTCGGTAGCAATCAGCCCCAGCATTTT
many	TRBV28	TRBJ2-7	.	CASTSGGARREQYF	TGTGCCAGCACCTCAGGCGGGGCTCGTCGGGAGCAGTACTTC
many	TRBV29-1	TRBJ1-1	.	CSVEKGNTEAFF	TGCAGCGTTGAGAAAGGGAACACTGAAGCTTTCTTT
.	TRBV11-2	TRBJ2-2	TRBD2	CASSLERGKPTGELFF	TGTGCCAGCAGCTTAGAGCGGGGGAAACCCACCGGGGAGCTGTTTTTT
many	TRBV15	TRBJ2-7	TRBD2	CATSWTSGGYEQYF	TGTGCCACCAGCTGGACTAGCGGGGGTTACGAGCAGTACTTC
many	TRBV7-8	TRBJ2-2	.	CASSRGADTGELFF	TGTGCCAGCAGCCGGGGGGCGGACACCGGGGAGCTGTTTTTT
few	TRBV27	TRBJ2-2	TRBD1	CASSPWSGGGTGELFF	TGTGCCAGCAGTCCTTGGTCAGGGGGTGGGACCGGGGAGCTGTTTTTT
many	TRBV6-1	TRBJ1-6	.	CASSVDPNSPLHF	TGTGCCAGCAGTGTGGATCCTAATTCACCCCTCCACTTT
few	TRBV25-1	TRBJ2-2	.	CASRGGKGTGELFF	TGTGCCAGCAGAGGGGGGAAGGGGACCGGGGAGCTGTTTTTT
few	TRBV6-1	TRBJ2-5	TRBD1	CASSPRTGAETQYF	TGTGCCAGCAGTCCCCGGACAGGAGCGGAGACCCAGTACTTC
many	TRBV18	TRBJ1-2	.	CASSPPTRWYDGYTF	TGTGCCAGCTCACCACCGACGCGCTGGTACGATGGCTACACCTTC
many	TRBV6-1	TRBJ1-5	TRBD1	CASTRGPNQPQHF	TGTGCCAGCACAAGGGGGCCCAATCAGCCCCAGCATTTT